Presented here are 6 T cell receptor beta chains from one specimen sequenced in a study of human T cells and chemical hapten exposure. Time point described: pre-sensitization, week 0. Treatment noted: therapeutic diphenylcyclopropenone sensitization with weekly scalp DPC. TCRdb itself ran the RACE reads through MiXCR, one entry per CDR3 protein. The sample shows roughly 380,000 distinct CDR3 sequences, 4.5% to 6% of them seen only once. The input for sequencing was whole blood, taken in connection with sensitization to the hapten diphenylcyclopropenone (DPC). The receptors come from a woman aged 50 to 60 with alopecia areata. Some clones in this sample may be carry-over from other donors' samples.

This clonotype has more than one count but fewer than ten. The V call is TRBV6-2 or TRBV6-3, the J call TRBJ2-3, with D maybe TRBD2 (5 bases). Germline V gene sequence: CDR1 MNHEY, CDR2 SVGEGT. The V gene lost 6 bases and the J gene lost 2 bases, with 15 bases spanning the gap. The CDR3 runs to 15 residues. The CDR3 DNA reads TGTGCCAGCAGGCGCGGACTGATCCACACAGATACGCAGTATTTT. Amino acid sequence: CASRRGLIHTDTQYF.

This clonotype was picked up a small number of times. The rearrangement joins TRBV29-1 to TRBJ1-1; weak D call: TRBD1 (6 bases). CDR1 is SQVTM, CDR2 ANQGSEA, per germline. V was pared by 4 bases and J by 3 bases, with 15 bases between. The CDR3 has 14 amino acids. The CDR3 here is CSVALNRVHTEAFF. CDR3 DNA: TGCAGCGTTGCCCTCAACAGGGTGCACACTGAAGCTTTCTTT.

The chain employs TRBV5-1 and TRBJ1-1, with D possibly matching TRBD1 (6 bases). Germline assignment: CDR1 SGHRS and CDR2 YFSETQ. The CDR3 contains 14 residues. The V and J ends lost 4 bases and 4 bases respectively, with 14 bases between them. CDR3 DNA sequence: TGCGCCAGCAGCCTAAACAGGGTAGGCACTGAAGCTTTCTTT. Translation: CASSLNRVGTEAFF. The complete variable domain, with remaining parts taken from reference TRBV5-1 and TRBJ1-1, reads KAGVTQTPRYLIKTRGQQVTLSCSPISGHRSVSWYQQTPGQGLQFLFEYFSETQRNKGNFPGRFSGRQFSNSRSEMNVSTLELGDSALYLCASSLNRVGTEAFFGQGTRLTVV.

This clonotype was recorded many times. The chain recombines TRBV12-3 or TRBV12-4 with TRBJ2-5; 10 bases are a match to TRBD2. The CDR3 has 13 residues. Trimming at V came to 5 bases and at J to 5 bases, leaving 2 bases not matched to a gene. The CDR3 DNA follows: TGTGCCAGCAGTCGTAGCGGGGGGGAGACCCAGTACTTC. Protein: CASSRSGGETQYF.

This clonotype appeared many times. The chain carries TRBV6-5 and TRBJ1-3, with TRBD1 as a possible D gene (6 bases). CDR1 is MNHEY and CDR2 is SVGAGI in the germline V gene. V shed 5 bases and J shed 3 bases, with 14 bases lying between them. This CDR3 is built from 15 residues. The CDR3 DNA reads TGTGCCAGCAGTCAAATAACAGGGTTTGGAAACACCATATATTTT. It translates to CASSQITGFGNTIYF.

Ten or more counts support this clonotype. J is TRBJ1-6 and V is TRBV20-1, with D tentatively TRBD1 (5 bases). The V gene lost 6 bases and the J gene lost 6 bases, with 15 bases spanning the gap. Germline CDR1 and CDR2: DFQATT and SNEGSKA (reference sequence). The CDR3 is made up of 14 amino acids. CDR3 in DNA: TGCAGTGCGCGACCAGGGTCTGGTAATTCACCCCTCCACTTT. It encodes CSARPGSGNSPLHF.